This entry lists 30 T cell receptor beta chains sequenced from one sample in a study of cytomegalovirus exposure and HLA in healthy donors. A multiplex PCR was run with 60 Vbeta primers and 13 Jbeta primers. TCRdb's table, derived via immunoSEQ multiplex PCR, lists solely in-frame clones and lacks some. This sample has about 140,000 clones, with just over 70% found just once. Sequenced: PBMCs. The source of these receptors is a woman aged 25 to 39 in good health and CMV-seronegative.

V gene TRBV6-6 combines with J gene TRBJ1-1, with a weak D call TRBD1 (6 bases). The germline gives CDR1 MNHNY, CDR2 SVGAGI (reference sequence). V lost 0 bases to trimming and J lost 1 base, with 9 bases between them. The CDR3 is 15 residues long. The CDR3 DNA is TGTGCCAGCAGTTACTCACAGGGTTGGAACACTGAAGCTTTCTTT. Translated, it gives CASSYSQGWNTEAFF.

This clone has just a few counts. The chain joins TRBV11-2 to TRBJ1-2; tentative D call: TRBD1 (5 bases). The CDR3 extends over 16 amino acids. Trimming left V 4 bases short and J 4 bases short, with 19 bases between. Germline CDR1 is SGHAT and CDR2 is FQNNGV. The CDR3 spells CASSSDGGTGPYGYTF. CDR3 sequence (DNA): TGTGCCAGCAGCTCCGACGGGGGGACGGGCCCCTATGGCTACACCTTC.

This clone was recorded only once. The genes are TRBV19 and TRBJ1-1, with D possibly being TRBD1 (6 bases). The V gene's germline CDR1 is LNHDA and CDR2 SQIVND (reference sequence). There are 15 residues in the CDR3. V was shortened by 4 bases and J by 1 base, with 13 bases between the two germline ends. For the CDR3, the DNA is TGTGCCAGTAGTAGAGACAGGCGTGGGAACACTGAAGCTTTCTTT. As protein: CASSRDRRGNTEAFF.

The chain is built from TRBV28 and TRBJ2-5; TRBD1 might be the D (6 bases). V gave up 6 bases and J gave up 3 bases, with 11 bases separating them. This CDR3 spans 13 amino acids. The germline V gene has CDR1 MDHEN and CDR2 SYDVKM. CDR3 sequence (DNA): TGTGCCAGCAGCGAAACAGGGAAAGAGACCCAGTACTTC. The encoded protein is CASSETGKETQYF.

Points on this clone: This sample also contains other DNA sequences that code for the same CDR3. The chain combines TRBV7-2 with TRBJ2-3, with 11 bases that match TRBD2. V shed 5 bases, J shed 4 bases, and the junction held 8 bases outside the gene matches. CDR1 and CDR2 from the germline V gene are SGHTA and FQGNSA. This CDR3 has 16 amino acids. CDR3 region: CASSPIAGGPPDTQYF. In DNA form, the CDR3 reads TGTGCCAGCAGCCCAATAGCGGGGGGGCCCCCAGATACGCAGTATTTT.

This chain connects TRBV19 to TRBJ1-1; D gene unclear. The V gene lost 5 bases and the J gene lost 0 bases, with 7 bases spanning the gap. The CDR3 loop spans 13 amino acids. Germline lookup yields CDR1 LNHDA and CDR2 SQIVND (reference sequence). Here the CDR3 DNA reads TGTGCCAGTAGTTACATGGTGAACACTGAAGCTTTCTTT. This sequence encodes CASSYMVNTEAFF.

The chain couples TRBV2 to TRBJ2-3; 9 positions agree with TRBD2. Germline V gene lookup returns CDR1 SNHLY and CDR2 FYNNEI. The junction had 5 bases not matched to a gene; V was cut back by 4 bases and J by 6 bases. This CDR3 has 14 amino acids. The CDR3 nucleotides are TGTGCCAGCAGTGGACTAGCGGCGGACGATACGCAGTATTTT. Protein sequence: CASSGLAADDTQYF.

V and J are TRBV6-6 and TRBJ2-5; a possible D gene is TRBD2 (6 bases). CDR3 length equals 13 residues. Germline V gene sequence: CDR1 MNHNY, CDR2 SVGAGI (reference sequence). The ends were cut back, 6 bases at V and 4 bases at J, with 12 bases in the middle. The CDR3 bases are TGTGCCAGCAGCCGGGAGAGAGGAGAGACCCAGTACTTC. Translated: CASSRERGETQYF.

The chain carries TRBV6-5 and TRBJ1-1, with a weak D call TRBD1 (5 bases). The length of the CDR3 is 13 residues. The germline V and J ends were trimmed by 10 bases and 0 bases, with 12 bases remaining between them. CDR1 is MNHEY, CDR2 SVGAGI, per germline. The CDR3 loop reads CATAGGMNTEAFF. The DNA of the CDR3 is TGTGCCACCGCGGGGGGGATGAACACTGAAGCTTTCTTT.

V is TRBV11-2 and J is TRBJ1-1; D may be TRBD1 (6 bases). CDR1 and CDR2 from the germline V gene are SGHAT and FQNNGV. The CDR3 is 14 residues long. V gave up 5 bases and J gave up 6 bases, with 16 bases separating them. In DNA form, the CDR3 reads TGTGCCAGCAGCCTCCTGGGGGGGGCCCCTGAAGCTTTCTTT. Translation: CASSLLGGAPEAFF.

The sample holds a few counts of this clone. At the DNA level, this CDR3 is encoded by other sequences in the same sample as well. This chain joins TRBV19 and TRBJ2-5, with D maybe TRBD2 (6 bases). Germline loops: CDR1 LNHDA, CDR2 SQIVND (reference sequence). Trimming took 6 bases from V and 1 from J, leaving 9 bases between them. CDR3 length: 13 amino acids. The CDR3 DNA reads TGTGCCAGTAGCGGGGGACTCCAAGAGACCCAGTACTTC. It yields the protein CASSGGLQETQYF.

V and J are TRBV5-1 and TRBJ1-2, with 9 bases matching TRBD1. Germline CDR1 reads SGHRS; CDR2 reads YFSETQ. After removal of 4 bases from V and 1 base from J, the junction contained 5 bases not matched to a gene. The CDR3 is 15 residues long. Here the CDR3 DNA reads TGCGCCAGCAGCCTCCAGACAGGGGGTAACTATGGCTACACCTTC. Translation gives CASSLQTGGNYGYTF.

The chain has TRBV4-2 and TRBJ2-1; 7 positions match TRBD1. The CDR3 totals 15 residues. Germline CDR1 and CDR2: LGHNA and YNFKEQ. Losses at the gene ends were 1 base for V and 4 bases for J; bases not matched to a gene: 4. CDR3 nucleotides: TGTGCCAGCAGCCAAGGTACAGGGGTGTACAATGAGCAGTTCTTC. Amino acids: CASSQGTGVYNEQFF.

This chain joins TRBV25-1 and TRBJ1-2; possibly TRBD1 for D (6 bases). V was trimmed by 4 bases and J by 7 bases, leaving 16 bases between them. CDR1 and CDR2 from the germline V gene are MGHDK and SYGVNS. The length of the CDR3 is 14 residues. The CDR3 here is CASSVSTGKGGYTF. In DNA form, the CDR3 reads TGTGCCAGCAGTGTATCAACAGGGAAGGGTGGCTACACCTTC.

The chain recombines TRBV5-8 with TRBJ2-1, with TRBD2 matching over 10 bases. Per the germline V gene, CDR1 is SGHTS and CDR2 is YDEGEE. There are 18 residues in the CDR3. The trim removed 0 bases at V and 0 bases at J, leaving 6 bases unmatched. CDR3 sequence: CASSLETSGYSSYNEQFF. CDR3 bases: TGTGCCAGCAGCTTGGAGACTAGCGGGTATAGCTCCTACAATGAGCAGTTCTTC.

V gene TRBV5-1 combines with J gene TRBJ1-1; no clear D. The length of the CDR3 is 14 residues. V dropped 0 bases and J dropped 0 bases, with 6 bases sitting between them. Germline assignment: CDR1 SGHRS and CDR2 YFSETQ. CDR3 in DNA: TGCGCCAGCAGCTTGGACACATTGAACACTGAAGCTTTCTTT. Residues: CASSLDTLNTEAFF. The whole variable domain, remainder taken from reference TRBV5-1 and TRBJ1-1, is KAGVTQTPRYLIKTRGQQVTLSCSPISGHRSVSWYQQTPGQGLQFLFEYFSETQRNKGNFPGRFSGRQFSNSRSEMNVSTLELGDSALYLCASSLDTLNTEAFFGQGTRLTVV.

This chain uses TRBV7-6 with TRBJ2-3; D unclear. The CDR3 has 14 amino acids. From germline, CDR1 is SGHVS and CDR2 FNYEAQ. V was cut by 0 bases and J by 0 bases, with 4 bases left in between. This CDR3 reads CASSLALSTDTQYF. CDR3 coding DNA: TGTGCCAGCAGCTTAGCCCTTAGCACAGATACGCAGTATTTT.

The rearrangement uses TRBV7-2 and TRBJ2-3; 9 nucleotides line up with TRBD2. CDR1 is SGHTA and CDR2 is FQGNSA in the germline V gene. V lost 1 base, J lost 0 bases, and 8 bases stayed unmatched. This CDR3 comprises 18 residues. Written as DNA, the CDR3 is TGTGCCAGCAGCTTAGTGGCGCGGGGGGGCGGAAGCACAGATACGCAGTATTTT. Residues: CASSLVARGGGSTDTQYF.

DNA of the CDR3: TGTGCCAGCAGCCAAGGTCCAGTCGGGTGGAGCTCCTACGAGCAGTACGTC. This gives the protein CASSQGPVGWSSYEQYV. The rearrangement joins TRBV14 to TRBJ2-7; no clear D. The CDR3 is made up of 17 amino acids. Germline assignment: CDR1 SGHDN and CDR2 FVKESK. V lost 1 base and J 0 bases, leaving 16 bases between the germline ends.

The rearrangement uses TRBV18 and TRBJ1-1, with unresolved D. Per germline, CDR1 KGHSH and CDR2 LQKENI. The CDR3 loop spans 14 amino acids. V shed 2 bases and J shed 1 base, with 8 bases lying between them. The CDR3 protein is CASSPSSENTEAFF. CDR3 DNA sequence: TGTGCCAGCTCACCAAGTTCAGAGAACACTGAAGCTTTCTTT.

This chain links TRBV28 with TRBJ1-5, with a weak D call TRBD1 (6 bases). CDR1 and CDR2 from the germline V gene are MDHEN and SYDVKM. The CDR3 is made up of 13 amino acids. V was shortened by 6 bases and J by 4 bases, with 10 bases between the two germline ends. The CDR3 sequence is CASREGQNQPQHF. DNA for the CDR3: TGTGCCAGCAGGGAAGGACAGAATCAGCCCCAGCATTTT.

The CDR3 here is CASSPQGWGGYTF. In DNA, the CDR3 is TGCGCCAGCAGCCCACAGGGTTGGGGTGGCTACACCTTC. The chain combines TRBV4-1 with TRBJ1-2, with D perhaps matching TRBD1 (6 bases). V was pared by 4 bases and J by 7 bases, with 13 bases between. CDR1 MGHRA and CDR2 YSYEKL come from the germline V gene. The CDR3 extends over 13 amino acids.

This chain joins TRBV5-1 and TRBJ2-5; 7 bases align to TRBD2. The DNA matches TRBJ2-7 better at its end, which makes the J call doubtful. Germline CDR1 SGHRS, CDR2 YFSETQ. CDR3 size: 16 residues. CDR3 loop: CASSQGLVGFSYEQYF. In DNA form, the CDR3 reads TGCGCCAGCAGCCAAGGACTAGTAGGCTTCTCCTACGAGCAGTACTTC.

V is TRBV6-6 and J is TRBJ1-5; 8 positions match TRBD1. This CDR3 contains 16 residues. J lost 6 bases, V lost 4 bases, and 11 bases had no gene match. Germline V gene lookup returns CDR1 MNHNY and CDR2 SVGAGI (reference sequence). DNA for the CDR3: TGTGCCAGCAGTTCCCCACAGGGGGAACGAAGTCAGCCCCAGCATTTT. The encoded protein is CASSSPQGERSQPQHF.

The V call is TRBV9, the J call TRBJ2-1; 10 bases line up with TRBD1. J was trimmed by 6 bases and V by 3 bases; bases with no gene match: 12. CDR3 length: 17 residues. The germline V gene has CDR1 SGDLS and CDR2 YYNGEE. The CDR3 bases are TGTGCCAGCAGCGCCCGGGACAGGGGCCCCGTGGGCAATGAGCAGTTCTTC. Translation gives CASSARDRGPVGNEQFF. Combining the CDR3 with reference TRBV9 and TRBJ2-1 gives the whole variable domain DSGVTQTPKHLITATGQRVTLRCSPRSGDLSVYWYQQSLDQGLQFLIQYYNGEERAKGNILERFSAQQFPDLHSELNLSSLELGDSALYFCASSARDRGPVGNEQFFGPGTRLTVL.

J is TRBJ2-5 and V is TRBV7-9; no definite D call. There are 14 residues in the CDR3. The V gene lost 1 base and the J gene lost 1 base, with 7 bases spanning the gap. Looked up from germline, CDR1 is SEHNR and CDR2 is FQNEAQ (reference sequence). CDR3 residues: CASSLGALQETQYF. In DNA, the CDR3 is TGTGCCAGCAGCTTAGGGGCACTCCAAGAGACCCAGTACTTC.

This clone has only a few counts. J is TRBJ2-5 and V is TRBV28, with TRBD2 as a possible D gene (6 bases). Germline V CDR1 and CDR2: MDHEN, SYDVKM. V shed 3 bases and J shed 4 bases, with 15 bases lying between them. CDR3 length: 15 residues. The CDR3 DNA reads as TGTGCCAGCAGTTTGGTCCAGGGAGGTGGAGAGACCCAGTACTTC. This encodes CASSLVQGGGETQYF.

This sequence joins TRBV6-5 and TRBJ2-5; 7 bases match TRBD1. Germline CDR1 reads MNHEY; CDR2 reads SVGAGI. The J segment lost 5 bases and the V segment lost 5 bases, leaving 11 bases of the junction unmatched. The length of the CDR3 is 15 residues. DNA of the CDR3: TGTGCCAGCAGTAACACAGGGGTATTGGGGGAGACCCAGTACTTC. This translates into CASSNTGVLGETQYF.

V usage is TRBV11-2 and J usage is TRBJ2-7, with a weak D call TRBD2 (6 bases). V was clipped by 5 bases and J by 5 bases, with 19 bases between them. Germline V gene lookup returns CDR1 SGHAT and CDR2 FQNNGV. This CDR3 has 15 residues. CDR3 in amino acids: CASSKRRQGLHEQYF. The CDR3 DNA sequence: TGTGCCAGCAGCAAGAGGCGGCAGGGACTCCACGAGCAGTACTTC. The variable domain in full, completed from reference TRBV11-2 and TRBJ2-7, reads EAGVAQSPRYKIIEKRQSVAFWCNPISGHATLYWYQQILGQGPKLLIQFQNNGVVDDSQLPKDRFSAERLKGVDSTLKIQPAKLEDSAVYLCASSKRRQGLHEQYFGPGTRLTVT.

The sample holds one count of this clone. The chain links TRBV2 to TRBJ2-5; weak D call: TRBD2 (6 bases). The CDR3 length is 15 residues. V was cut by 3 bases and J by 2 bases, with 13 bases left in between. The germline V gene has CDR1 SNHLY and CDR2 FYNNEI. The CDR3 is CASSDPRDGQETQYF. For the CDR3, the DNA is TGTGCCAGCAGTGACCCGCGGGACGGGCAAGAGACCCAGTACTTC.